The following is a T cell receptor beta chain sequence with its context. This entry comes from a study of control samples from healthy donors and cancer patients. Profiling relied on immunoSEQ multiplex PCR, and the TCRdb table lists in-frame clones only, not all of them. This repertoire shows approximately 19,000 clones, around 80% found once; its top ten account for 25% to 30%. Trimming left V 5 bases short and J 0 bases short, with 13 bases between. CDR3 size: 16 residues. Germline CDR1 is SGHTA and CDR2 is FQGNSA. Sequenced: PBMCs. The origin of this receptor is a woman aged 70-85 years with lung cancer. V gene TRBV7-2 combines with J gene TRBJ2-2; weak D call: TRBD2 (6 bases). The chain's CDR3 is CASSPNGGSNTGELFF. The CDR3 DNA follows: TGTGCCAGCAGCCCAAACGGGGGTTCGAACACCGGGGAGCTGTTTTTT.